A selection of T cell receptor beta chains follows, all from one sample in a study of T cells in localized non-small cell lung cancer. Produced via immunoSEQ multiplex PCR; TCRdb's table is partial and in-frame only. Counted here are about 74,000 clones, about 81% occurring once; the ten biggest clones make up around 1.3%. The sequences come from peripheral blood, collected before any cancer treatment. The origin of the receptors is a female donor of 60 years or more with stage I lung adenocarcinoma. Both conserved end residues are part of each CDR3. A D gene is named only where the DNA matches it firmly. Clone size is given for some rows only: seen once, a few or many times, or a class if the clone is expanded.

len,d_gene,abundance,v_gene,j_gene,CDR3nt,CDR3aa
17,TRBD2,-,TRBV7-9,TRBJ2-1,TGTGCCAGCAGCTTAGCCCTGACTAGCGCAACCTACAATGAGCAGTTCTTC,CASSLALTSATYNEQFF
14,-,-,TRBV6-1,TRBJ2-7,TGTGCCAGCAGTGAAGGGCCAGCTTCCTACGAGCAGTACTTC,CASSEGPASYEQYF
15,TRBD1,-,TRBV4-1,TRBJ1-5,TGCGCCAGCAGCCCCCTCCCTACAGGGGGGACGACCAAGCATTTT,CASSPLPTGGTTKHF
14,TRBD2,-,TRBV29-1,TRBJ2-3,TGCAGCGTTGTCGTTCAGGGAGGGATAGATACGCAGTATTTT,CSVVVQGGIDTQYF
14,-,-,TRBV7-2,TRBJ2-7,TGTGCCAGCAGCCCCCGACCCGGAACCTACGAGCAGTACTTC,CASSPRPGTYEQYF
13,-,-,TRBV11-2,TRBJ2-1,TGTGCCAGCAGCTCAACCCTCGAGAATGAGCAGTTCTTC,CASSSTLENEQFF
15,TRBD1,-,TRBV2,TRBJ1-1,TGTGCCAGCAGAGCTGACAGGGAGGGAGAAACTGAAGCTTTCTTT,CASRADREGETEAFF
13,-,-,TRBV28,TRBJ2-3,TGTGCCAGCAGTTCCCCGGCGACAGATACGCAGTATTTT,CASSSPATDTQYF
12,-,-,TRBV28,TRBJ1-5,TGTGCCAGCAAGTCGCTGAATCAGCCCCAGCATTTT,CASKSLNQPQHF
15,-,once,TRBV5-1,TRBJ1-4,TGCGCCAGCAGCTTGGAGGGTCAGGGTAGTGGTAAACTGTTTTTT,CASSLEGQGSGKLFF
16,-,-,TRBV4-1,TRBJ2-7,TGCGCCAGCAGCCAAGATAAGGTTGGGCGAGTTTACGAGCAGTACTTC,CASSQDKVGRVYEQYF
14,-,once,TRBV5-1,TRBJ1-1,TGCGCCAGCAGCCTGGGGGGAGAGCGGACTGAAGCTTTCTTT,CASSLGGERTEAFF
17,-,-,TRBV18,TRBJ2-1,TGTGCCAGCTCACCGAGGGGCGCTGAATGGGGCTACAATGAGCAGTTCTTC,CASSPRGAEWGYNEQFF
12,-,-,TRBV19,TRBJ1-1,TGTGCCAGTAGGTACGGTAACACTGAAGCTTTCTTT,CASRYGNTEAFF
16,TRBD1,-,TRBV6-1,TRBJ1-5,TGTGCCAGCAGTGACCCGCAGGGGGCGCGCAATCAGCCCCAGCATTTT,CASSDPQGARNQPQHF
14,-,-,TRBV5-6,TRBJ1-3,TGTGCCAGCAGCGCCGGGACATACGGAAACACCATATATTTT,CASSAGTYGNTIYF
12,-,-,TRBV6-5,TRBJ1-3,TGTGCCAGCGCCACACCGGGAAACACCATATATTTT,CASATPGNTIYF
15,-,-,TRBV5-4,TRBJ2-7,TGTGCCAGCAGCTTTTCCGGGACGGGGCCTAGAGAGCAGTACTTC,CASSFSGTGPREQYF
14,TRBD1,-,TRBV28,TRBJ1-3,TGTGCCAGCAGCCAGACAGGGCGCGGAAACACCATATATTTT,CASSQTGRGNTIYF
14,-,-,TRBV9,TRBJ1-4,TGTGCCAGCAGCCTCCGGGATACCGATGAAAAACTGTTTTTT,CASSLRDTDEKLFF
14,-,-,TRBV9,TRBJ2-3,TGTGCCAGCAGCGTAGAGCGGAGCACAGATACGCAGTATTTT,CASSVERSTDTQYF
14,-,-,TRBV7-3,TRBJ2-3,TGTGCCAGCAGCGTAGACGGGAACACAGATACGCAGTATTTT,CASSVDGNTDTQYF
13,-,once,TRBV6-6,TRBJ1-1,TGTGCCAGCAGTTACGGCGTGTGGGATGAAGCTTTCTTT,CASSYGVWDEAFF
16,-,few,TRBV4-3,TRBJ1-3,TGCGCCAGCAGCCAAGAACCGGCTAACTCTGGAAACACCATATATTTT,CASSQEPANSGNTIYF
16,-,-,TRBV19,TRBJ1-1,TGTGCCAGTAGTATAGCGAGGGGGGCTAAGAACACTGAAGCTTTCTTT,CASSIARGAKNTEAFF
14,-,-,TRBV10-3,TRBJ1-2,TGTGCCATCAGTTCTCAGGGCGCGAACTATGGCTACACCTTC,CAISSQGANYGYTF